The 30 T cell receptor beta chains listed next were all sequenced from one sample in a study of breast tumors, draining lymph nodes, adjacent tissues. TCRdb re-called the multiplex PCR reads with MiXCR, one entry per CDR3 protein. The sample contains under 70,000 distinct CDR3 sequences, about 40% of which appear only once. The sample was breast tumor tissue. These receptors all stem from a female donor with breast cancer. Some clones in this sample may be carry-over from other donors' samples.

This clonotype came up many times. A much larger clonotype is one base distant, so this may be a read error. This chain links TRBV6-1 with TRBJ2-7; no reliable D call. Trimming removed 8 bases from V and 4 bases from J, with 9 bases in between. Germline V CDR1 and CDR2: MNHNS, SASEGT. The CDR3 sequence is 11 residues long. CDR3 residues: CASPRGYEQYF. The CDR3 region has the DNA TGTGCCAGCCCACGTGGGTACGAGCAGTACTTC.

This clonotype has at least ten counts. This chain connects TRBV6-5 to TRBJ1-5, with a weak D call TRBD1 (5 bases). V lost 0 bases to trimming and J lost 7 bases, with 13 bases between them. The CDR3 spans 15 residues. The V gene's germline CDR1 is MNHEY and CDR2 SVGAGI. CDR3 region: CASSYSRGVGQPQHF. The CDR3 DNA reads TGTGCCAGCAGTTACTCGCGGGGGGTAGGGCAGCCCCAGCATTTT.

The chain joins TRBV6-2 or TRBV6-3 to TRBJ2-1; 8 nucleotides align to TRBD2. J was trimmed by 0 bases and V by 7 bases; bases with no gene match: 11. CDR1 is MNHEY and CDR2 is SVGEGT in the germline V gene. There are 17 residues in the CDR3. CDR3 sequence: CASTLLAGLSSYNEQFF. The CDR3 region has the DNA TGTGCCAGCACCCTCTTAGCGGGGCTGAGCTCCTACAATGAGCAGTTCTTC.

This chain uses TRBV7-3 with TRBJ1-5; 10 positions agree with TRBD1. The CDR3 has 15 residues. Per the germline V gene, CDR1 is SGHTA and CDR2 is FQGTGA. After removal of 3 bases from V and 6 bases from J, the junction contained 5 bases not matched to a gene. The CDR3 DNA sequence: TGTGCCAGCAGCTTGGACAGGGGGGCAGGTCAGCCCCAGCATTTT. Translation gives CASSLDRGAGQPQHF. Complete variable domain (other parts from reference TRBV7-3 and TRBJ1-5): GAGVSQTPSNKVTEKGKYVELRCDPISGHTALYWYRQSLGQGPEFLIYFQGTGAADDSGLPNDRFFAVRPEGSVSTLKIQRTERGDSAVYLCASSLDRGAGQPQHFGDGTRLSIL.

The count of this clonotype is one. V gene TRBV10-3 combines with J gene TRBJ2-6; 9 nucleotides align to TRBD1. V shed 2 bases, J shed 0 bases, and the junction held 5 bases outside the gene matches. Looked up from germline, CDR1 is ENHRY and CDR2 is SYGVKD. The CDR3 has 18 residues. The CDR3 reads CAISENRGRASGANVLTF. The DNA of the CDR3 is TGTGCCATCAGTGAGAACAGGGGGCGAGCCTCTGGGGCCAACGTCCTGACTTTC.

The chain recombines TRBV20-1 with TRBJ2-3; D not certain. CDR3 length equals 15 residues. V shed 4 bases and J shed 4 bases, with 18 bases lying between them. Per germline, CDR1 DFQATT and CDR2 SNEGSKA (reference sequence). CDR3 amino acids: CSANAPAAVADTQYF. In DNA, the CDR3 is TGCAGTGCTAACGCTCCAGCCGCTGTGGCAGATACGCAGTATTTT.

The chain links TRBV11-2 to TRBJ2-3; TRBD2 matches 12 bases. The CDR3 totals 13 residues. CDR1 and CDR2 (germline): SGHAT, FQNNGV. V shed 6 bases, J shed 10 bases, and the junction held 5 bases outside the gene matches. The CDR3, as DNA: TGTGCCAGCAGTCGGACTAGCGGGATGGCGCAGTATTTT. Translation: CASSRTSGMAQYF.

V is TRBV20-1 and J is TRBJ2-3; 11 nucleotides agree with TRBD2. Germline lookup yields CDR1 DFQATT and CDR2 SNEGSKA (reference sequence). This CDR3 is 16 amino acids long. With V trimmed by 0 bases and J by 0 bases, 2 bases remained unmatched. CDR3 in amino acids: CSARETSGGSTDTQYF. DNA of the CDR3: TGCAGTGCTAGAGAAACTAGCGGGGGAAGCACAGATACGCAGTATTTT.

This chain links TRBV5-8 with TRBJ2-1; 10 nucleotides agree with TRBD2. Trimming removed 10 bases from V and 8 bases from J; junction bases left unmatched: 12. This CDR3 spans 14 amino acids. Germline-derived CDR1 and CDR2 are SGHTS and YDEGEE. The CDR3, as DNA: TGTGCCGTCAAGCGGGAGGGATCTCTCGATGAGCAGTTCTTC. This encodes CAVKREGSLDEQFF.

This clonotype was recorded many times. Being one base from a much bigger clone, this may be a read error. The J gene is TRBJ1-6, the V gene TRBV9; tentative D call: TRBD1 (6 bases). In germline, CDR1 is SGDLS, CDR2 YYNGEE. CDR3 length: 15 residues. The CDR3 sequence: CASSLTDRSNSPPHF. As DNA, the CDR3 is TGTGCCAGCAGCCTTACGGACAGATCCAATTCACCCCCCCACTTT. Based on the CDR3 plus reference TRBV9 and TRBJ1-6, the full variable domain is DSGVTQTPKHLITATGQRVTLRCSPRSGDLSVYWYQQSLDQGLQFLIQYYNGEERAKGNILERFSAQQFPDLHSELNLSSLELGDSALYFCASSLTDRSNSPPHFGNGTRLTVT.

This clonotype was found a few times. This may stem from a read error, because a much larger clone lies one nucleotide away. The chain joins TRBV5-4 to TRBJ2-7; tentative D call: TRBD1 (6 bases). CDR1 SGHNT and CDR2 YYREEE come from the germline V gene (reference sequence). This CDR3 has 12 residues. The germline V and J ends were trimmed by 3 bases and 6 bases, with 10 bases remaining between them. CDR3 loop: CASSSNRAEQYF. The DNA of the CDR3 is TGTGCCAGCAGCTCCAACAGGGCCGAGCAGTACTTC.

In its sample, this clonotype was seen many times. The rearrangement joins TRBV6-2 or TRBV6-3 to TRBJ2-1; maybe TRBD2 (5 bases). Germline V CDR1 and CDR2: MNHEY, SVGEGT. The V end lost 2 bases, the J end lost 4 bases, and 9 bases lay between the germline ends. This CDR3 comprises 14 residues. Here the CDR3 reads CASSYMAGYNEQFF. The CDR3 coding sequence is TGTGCCAGCAGTTACATGGCGGGTTACAATGAGCAGTTCTTC.

The chain combines TRBV5-1 with TRBJ2-3; 11 bases are a match to TRBD2. Germline CDR1 is SGHRS and CDR2 is YFSETQ. Germline trimming cut 3 bases from V and 2 bases from J; bases unmatched to any gene: 8. The CDR3 totals 17 residues. CDR3 nucleotide sequence: TGCGCCAGCAGCTGGGGACTAGCGGCGGGGATCACAGATACGCAGTATTTT. This codes for CASSWGLAAGITDTQYF.

V is TRBV4-2 and J is TRBJ2-3; D is ambiguous. Per germline, CDR1 LGHNA and CDR2 YNFKEQ. The CDR3 runs to 17 residues. With 0 bases removed from V and 11 bases from J, the gap between germline ends came to 24 bases. The CDR3 loop reads CASSQDLVMGSYNEQYF. The CDR3, as DNA: TGTGCCAGCAGCCAAGATCTTGTTATGGGCTCCTACAATGAGCAGTATTTT.

There are many counts of this clonotype. The V and J genes are TRBV19 and TRBJ2-1; D possibly uses TRBD1 or TRBD2 (5 bases each). Looked up from germline, CDR1 is LNHDA and CDR2 is SQIVND (reference sequence). This CDR3 contains 16 residues. V lost 5 bases to trimming and J lost 0 bases, with 14 bases between them. CDR3: CASSALGPHSYNEQFF. In DNA, the CDR3 is TGTGCCAGTAGTGCCCTGGGACCCCACTCCTACAATGAGCAGTTCTTC.

This clonotype was observed many times. The chain uses TRBV14 and TRBJ1-3; D gene ambiguous. The CDR3 spans 15 residues. The germline V and J ends were trimmed by 1 base and 2 bases, with 9 bases remaining between them. Germline CDR1 and CDR2: SGHDN and FVKESK. CDR3 in DNA: TGTGCCAGCAGCCAAGCCTACGGCCCTGGAAACACCATATATTTT. It encodes CASSQAYGPGNTIYF.

This clonotype was counted many times. The V call is TRBV29-1, the J call TRBJ2-7; 9 bases fit TRBD2. The V segment lost 5 bases and the J segment 7 bases; nucleotides outside the gene matches: 3. The CDR3 runs to 11 residues. Germline CDR1 SQVTM, CDR2 ANQGSEA. For the CDR3, the DNA is TGCAGCGTTAGACTAGCGGTAGAGCAGTACTTC. Residues: CSVRLAVEQYF.

In this sample, this clonotype turned up once. The chain combines TRBV20-1 with TRBJ2-7; 10 bases agree with TRBD2. Trimming took 0 bases from V and 7 from J; bases not matched to a gene: 6. The CDR3 covers 14 residues. Germline values: CDR1 DFQATT, CDR2 SNEGSKA (reference sequence). The CDR3 here is CSAREAGGPGEQYF. In DNA, the CDR3 is TGCAGTGCTAGAGAAGCGGGAGGGCCGGGGGAGCAGTACTTC.

This clonotype occurred many times. The chain couples TRBV7-9 to TRBJ2-1, with 14 bases aligning to TRBD2. V lost 7 bases and J lost 7; bases outside the gene matches: 12. The CDR3 loop spans 17 amino acids. The V gene's germline CDR1 is SEHNR and CDR2 FQNEAQ (reference sequence). The CDR3 nucleotides are TGTGCCAGCAACGGACTAGCGGGAGGAGGAGGTTCGAATGAGCAGTTCTTC. Protein sequence: CASNGLAGGGGSNEQFF.

This clonotype appeared many times. The gene calls are TRBV6-2 or TRBV6-3 and TRBJ2-7, with unresolved D. CDR1 and CDR2 (germline): MNHEY, SVGEGT. This CDR3 comprises 13 residues. V was shortened by 7 bases and J by 4 bases, with 14 bases between the two germline ends. CDR3 in amino acids: CASTRTILYEQYF. DNA for the CDR3: TGTGCCAGCACCAGGACCATACTTTACGAGCAGTACTTC.

A few counts support this clonotype. The rearrangement joins TRBV6-1 to TRBJ1-1; 8 bases align to TRBD1. Germline CDR1 MNHNS, CDR2 SASEGT. The CDR3 has 13 amino acids. V lost 1 base and J lost 10; bases outside the gene matches: 5. Here the CDR3 DNA reads TGTGCCAGCAGTGAAGTGGGGACAGGTACAGCTTTCTTT. Translation: CASSEVGTGTAFF.

Of note for this clonotype: As the CDR3 is not closed by the conserved phenylalanine or tryptophan, this likely results from a read error. The DNA is omitted, as the CDR3 cannot be located on it reliably, and the CDR3 follows TCRdb's listing. The chain employs TRBV6-6 and TRBJ2-1; the table calls TRBD2, which could not be checked here. The CDR3 spans 10 residues, counting both ends. Germline loops: CDR1 MNHNY, CDR2 SVGAGI (reference sequence). The CDR3 sequence: CASSYSNLAG.

The J gene is TRBJ1-3, the V gene TRBV29-1; D perhaps matches TRBD1 (5 bases). The CDR3 is made up of 16 amino acids. Germline V gene lookup returns CDR1 SQVTM and CDR2 ANQGSEA. Trimming shortened V by 3 bases and J by 1 base, and 16 bases separated the two germline ends. The CDR3 spells CSVEKSTWGSGNTIYF. Written as DNA, the CDR3 is TGCAGCGTTGAGAAATCAACGTGGGGGTCTGGAAACACCATATATTTT.

Regarding this clonotype: A much larger clone differs from this one at a single base, so this may be a read error. CDR3 region: CASSKTWDRHPEGQYF. The CDR3 DNA follows: TGTGCCAGCAGCAAAACCTGGGACAGGCACCCGGAGGGGCAGTACTTC. This chain links TRBV6-1 with TRBJ2-7; 8 nucleotides match TRBD1. Trimming cost V 6 bases and J 9 bases; bases outside gene matches: 19. Germline V lookup: CDR1 MNHNS, CDR2 SASEGT. The CDR3 has 16 amino acids.

This clonotype was counted at least ten times. The chain links TRBV20-1 to TRBJ1-2, with D possibly being TRBD1 (6 bases). V was shortened by 4 bases and J by 5 bases, with 17 bases between the two germline ends. CDR1 DFQATT and CDR2 SNEGSKA come from the germline V gene (reference sequence). The CDR3 runs 14 residues. As DNA, the CDR3 is TGCAGTGCTATCCTCCCCGGGACAAGATATGGCTACACCTTC. It translates to CSAILPGTRYGYTF.

The rearrangement joins TRBV7-8 to TRBJ2-3; 9 bases fit TRBD1. V was pared by 2 bases and J by 4 bases, with 4 bases of the junction left unmatched. CDR3 length: 15 amino acids. Per the germline V gene, CDR1 is SGHVS and CDR2 is FQNEAQ. The CDR3 DNA reads as TGTGCCAGCAGCTTAAGACAGGGGGTCGCAGATACGCAGTATTTT. As protein: CASSLRQGVADTQYF.

The sample holds many counts of this clonotype. In DNA form, the CDR3 reads TGTGCCATCAGCGGTAGAAGCACAGATACGCAGTATTTT. It translates to CAISGRSTDTQYF. The gene calls are TRBV10-3 and TRBJ2-3; no clear D gene. The V and J ends lost 6 bases and 0 bases respectively, with 7 bases between them. CDR1 and CDR2 (germline): ENHRY, SYGVKD. The CDR3 covers 13 residues.

A few counts support this clonotype. Possible read error: a much larger clone is one base away. The rearrangement uses TRBV5-5 and TRBJ2-1, with unresolved D. This CDR3 comprises 18 residues. Germline CDR1 and CDR2: SGHKS and YYEKEE (reference sequence). V lost 3 bases to trimming and J lost 5 bases, with 24 bases between them. In DNA form, the CDR3 reads TGTGCCAGCAGCTCCCAAGGACCGGCCGAATTAATAGACAATGAGCAGTTCTTC. Amino acid sequence: CASSSQGPAELIDNEQFF.

This clonotype has a count of ten or more. This chain joins TRBV29-1 and TRBJ2-5; D unresolved. Deletions cut 0 bases from V and 0 bases from J, with 14 bases between. The CDR3 sequence is 16 residues long. Germline lookup yields CDR1 SQVTM and CDR2 ANQGSEA. Written as DNA, the CDR3 is TGCAGCGTTGAAGATCGGCAGGAACTTAACCAAGAGACCCAGTACTTC. It is translated as CSVEDRQELNQETQYF.

This clonotype has at least ten counts. The chain recombines TRBV2 with TRBJ2-1; the D call may be TRBD1 or TRBD2 (5 bases each). The CDR3 has 15 amino acids. CDR1 is SNHLY and CDR2 is FYNNEI in the germline V gene. The V gene lost 6 bases and the J gene lost 0 bases, with 12 bases spanning the gap. The CDR3 loop is CASRTGTASYNEQFF. For the CDR3, the DNA is TGTGCCAGCAGGACCGGGACGGCCTCCTACAATGAGCAGTTCTTC. The full variable domain, completed using reference TRBV2 and TRBJ2-1, is EPEVTQTPSHQVTQMGQEVILRCVPISNHLYFYWYRQILGQKVEFLVSFYNNEISEKSEIFDDQFSVERPDGSNFTLKIRSTKLEDSAMYFCASRTGTASYNEQFFGPGTRLTVL.